This T cell receptor beta chain is from a study of T-cell reconstitution after alpha-beta-depleted transplantation in children. Study-wide findings and caveats: About two months after transplant, alpha-beta T cells reportedly came from several hundred expanded graft clones.

CDR3 length equals 14 residues. V lost 7 bases to trimming and J lost 5 bases, with 17 bases between them. It was with unique molecular identifiers that the TCRbeta library was prepared. TCRdb reprocessed the PCR reads with MiXCR, giving one entry per CDR3 protein. This sample carries 98,000 or so distinct CDR3 sequences, about 25% of them seen once, and the ten largest clones take about a fifth. This clonotype was picked up many times. Its antigen remains unknown. Source: PBMCs, taken before TCRalphabeta/CD19-depleted stem cell transplant. The TCR originated in a boy aged 2 to 10 with acute lymphoblastic leukemia, due to receive a stem cell transplant. V and J are TRBV12-3 or TRBV12-4 and TRBJ2-5; possible D gene TRBD2, 7 bases. This chain's CDR3 is CASTLGGRRETQYF. The CDR3 region has the DNA TGTGCCAGCACCCTGGGGGGGCGTCGGGAGACCCAGTACTTC.